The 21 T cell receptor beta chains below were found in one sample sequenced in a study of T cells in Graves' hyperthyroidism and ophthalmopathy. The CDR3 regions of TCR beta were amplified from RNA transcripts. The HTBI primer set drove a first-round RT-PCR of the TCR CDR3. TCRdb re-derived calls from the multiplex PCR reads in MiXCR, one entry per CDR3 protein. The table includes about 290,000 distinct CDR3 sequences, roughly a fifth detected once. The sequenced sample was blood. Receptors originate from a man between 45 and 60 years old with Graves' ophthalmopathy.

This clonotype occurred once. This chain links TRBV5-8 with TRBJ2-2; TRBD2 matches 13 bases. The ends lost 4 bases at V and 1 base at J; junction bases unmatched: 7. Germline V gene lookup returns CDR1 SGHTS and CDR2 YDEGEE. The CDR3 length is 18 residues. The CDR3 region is CASSPTTSGRLNTGELFF. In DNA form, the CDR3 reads TGTGCCAGCAGCCCTACGACTAGCGGGAGGCTGAACACCGGGGAGCTGTTTTTT.

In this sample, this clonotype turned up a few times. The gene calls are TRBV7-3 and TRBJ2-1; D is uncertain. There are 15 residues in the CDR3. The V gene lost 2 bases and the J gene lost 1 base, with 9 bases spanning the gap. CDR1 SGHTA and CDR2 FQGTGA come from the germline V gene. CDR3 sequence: CASSLSEASYNEQFF. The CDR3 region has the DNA TGTGCCAGCAGCTTATCTGAAGCTTCCTACAATGAGCAGTTCTTC.

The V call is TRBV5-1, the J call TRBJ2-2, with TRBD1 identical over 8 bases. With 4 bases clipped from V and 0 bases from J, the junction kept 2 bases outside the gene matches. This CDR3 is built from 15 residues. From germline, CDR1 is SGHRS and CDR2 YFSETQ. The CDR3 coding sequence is TGCGCCAGCAGCGCGGGACAGGCGAACACCGGGGAGCTGTTTTTT. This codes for CASSAGQANTGELFF.

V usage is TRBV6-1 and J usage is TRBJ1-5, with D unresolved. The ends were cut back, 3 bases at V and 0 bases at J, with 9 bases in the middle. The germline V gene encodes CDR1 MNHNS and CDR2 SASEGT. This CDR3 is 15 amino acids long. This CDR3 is CASSETAYSNQPQHF. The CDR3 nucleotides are TGTGCCAGCAGTGAGACGGCTTATAGCAATCAGCCCCAGCATTTT.

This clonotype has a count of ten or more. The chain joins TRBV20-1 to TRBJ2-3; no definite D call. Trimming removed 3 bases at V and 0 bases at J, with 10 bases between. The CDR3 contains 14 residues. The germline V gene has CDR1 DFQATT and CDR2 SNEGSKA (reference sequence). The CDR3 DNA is TGCAGTGCTAGGCCCAGCCCCAGCACAGATACGCAGTATTTT. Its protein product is CSARPSPSTDTQYF.

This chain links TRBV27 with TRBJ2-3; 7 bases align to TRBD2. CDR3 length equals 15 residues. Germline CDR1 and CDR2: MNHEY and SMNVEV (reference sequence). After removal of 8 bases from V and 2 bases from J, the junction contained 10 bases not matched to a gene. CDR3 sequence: CASAVPAGYTDTQYF. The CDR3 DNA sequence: TGTGCCAGCGCGGTACCAGCGGGATACACAGATACGCAGTATTTT.

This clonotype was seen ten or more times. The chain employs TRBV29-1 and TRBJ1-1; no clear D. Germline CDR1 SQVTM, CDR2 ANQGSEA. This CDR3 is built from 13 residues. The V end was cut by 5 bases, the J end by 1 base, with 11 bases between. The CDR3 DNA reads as TGCAGCGTTAATAAGGGCGGGAACACTGAAGCTTTCTTT. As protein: CSVNKGGNTEAFF.

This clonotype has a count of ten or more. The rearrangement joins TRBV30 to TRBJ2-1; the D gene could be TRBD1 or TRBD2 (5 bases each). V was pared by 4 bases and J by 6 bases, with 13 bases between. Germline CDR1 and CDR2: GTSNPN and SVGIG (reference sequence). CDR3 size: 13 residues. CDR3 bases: TGTGCCTGGATTAGGGGAGCGTCCAATGAGCAGTTCTTC. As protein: CAWIRGASNEQFF.

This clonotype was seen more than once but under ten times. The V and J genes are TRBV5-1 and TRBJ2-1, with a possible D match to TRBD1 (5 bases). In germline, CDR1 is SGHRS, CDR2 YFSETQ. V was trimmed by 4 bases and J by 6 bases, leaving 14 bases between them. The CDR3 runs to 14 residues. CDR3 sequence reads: CASSQGVAANEQFF. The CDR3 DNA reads TGCGCCAGCAGCCAGGGTGTGGCGGCCAATGAGCAGTTCTTC. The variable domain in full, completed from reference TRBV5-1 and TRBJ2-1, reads KAGVTQTPRYLIKTRGQQVTLSCSPISGHRSVSWYQQTPGQGLQFLFEYFSETQRNKGNFPGRFSGRQFSNSRSEMNVSTLELGDSALYLCASSQGVAANEQFFGPGTRLTVL.

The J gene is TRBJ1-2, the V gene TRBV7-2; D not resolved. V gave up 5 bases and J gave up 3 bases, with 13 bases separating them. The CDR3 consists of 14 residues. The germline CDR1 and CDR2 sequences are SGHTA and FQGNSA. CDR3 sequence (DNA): TGTGCCAGCAGCAATATTCAGCAGCACTATGGCTACACCTTC. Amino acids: CASSNIQQHYGYTF.

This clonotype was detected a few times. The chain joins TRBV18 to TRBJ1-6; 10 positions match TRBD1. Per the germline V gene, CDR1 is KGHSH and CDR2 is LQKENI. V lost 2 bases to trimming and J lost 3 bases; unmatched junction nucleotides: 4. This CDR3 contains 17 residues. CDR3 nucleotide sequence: TGTGCCAGCTCACCAGAGACAGGGGGCTTCTATAATTCACCCCTCCACTTT. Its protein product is CASSPETGGFYNSPLHF.

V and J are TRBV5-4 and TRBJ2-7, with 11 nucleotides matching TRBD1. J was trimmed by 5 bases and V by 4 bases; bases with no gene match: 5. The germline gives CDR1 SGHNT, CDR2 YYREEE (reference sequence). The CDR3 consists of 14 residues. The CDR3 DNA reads TGTGCCAGCAGCATAGGGACAGGGGGAAACGAGCAGTACTTC. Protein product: CASSIGTGGNEQYF.

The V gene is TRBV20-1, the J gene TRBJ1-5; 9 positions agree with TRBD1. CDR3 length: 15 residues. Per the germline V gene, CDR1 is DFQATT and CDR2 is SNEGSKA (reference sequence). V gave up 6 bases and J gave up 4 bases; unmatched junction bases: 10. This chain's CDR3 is CSASNRGRENQPQHF. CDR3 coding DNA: TGCAGTGCCTCTAACAGGGGGCGCGAGAATCAGCCCCAGCATTTT.

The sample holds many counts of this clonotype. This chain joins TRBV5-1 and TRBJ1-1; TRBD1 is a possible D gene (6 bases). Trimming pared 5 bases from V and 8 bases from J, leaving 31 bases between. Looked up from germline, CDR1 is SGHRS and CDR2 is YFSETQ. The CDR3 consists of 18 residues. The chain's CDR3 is CASSPEDSLRSLTLEAFF. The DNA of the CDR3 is TGCGCCAGCAGTCCGGAGGACAGCCTCCGTAGCCTTACCCTCGAAGCTTTCTTT.

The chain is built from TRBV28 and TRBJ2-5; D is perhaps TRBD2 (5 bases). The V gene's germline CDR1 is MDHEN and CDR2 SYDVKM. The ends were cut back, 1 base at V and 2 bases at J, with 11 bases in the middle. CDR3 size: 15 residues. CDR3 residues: CASSLSLGAQETQYF. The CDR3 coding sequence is TGTGCCAGCAGTTTATCCCTGGGAGCTCAAGAGACCCAGTACTTC.

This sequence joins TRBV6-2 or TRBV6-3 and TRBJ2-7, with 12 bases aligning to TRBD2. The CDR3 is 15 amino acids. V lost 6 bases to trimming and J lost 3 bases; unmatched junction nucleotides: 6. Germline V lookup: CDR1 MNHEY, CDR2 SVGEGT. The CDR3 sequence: CASRDRTSGIYEQYF. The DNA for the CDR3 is TGTGCCAGCAGAGATAGGACTAGCGGGATCTACGAGCAGTACTTC.

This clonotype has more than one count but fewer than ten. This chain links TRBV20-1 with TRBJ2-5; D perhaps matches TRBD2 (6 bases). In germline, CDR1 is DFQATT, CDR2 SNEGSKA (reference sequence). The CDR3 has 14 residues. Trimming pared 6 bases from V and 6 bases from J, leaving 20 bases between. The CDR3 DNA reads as TGCAGTGCCCCTGAGTTGTCGGGGGTTAAGACCCAGTACTTC. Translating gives CSAPELSGVKTQYF.

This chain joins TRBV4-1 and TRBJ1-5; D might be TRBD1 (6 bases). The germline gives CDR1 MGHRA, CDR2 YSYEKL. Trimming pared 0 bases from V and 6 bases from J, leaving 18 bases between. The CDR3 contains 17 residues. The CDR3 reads CASSQDLGGARSQPQHF. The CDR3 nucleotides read TGCGCCAGCAGCCAAGATCTAGGGGGGGCGCGGAGTCAGCCCCAGCATTTT.

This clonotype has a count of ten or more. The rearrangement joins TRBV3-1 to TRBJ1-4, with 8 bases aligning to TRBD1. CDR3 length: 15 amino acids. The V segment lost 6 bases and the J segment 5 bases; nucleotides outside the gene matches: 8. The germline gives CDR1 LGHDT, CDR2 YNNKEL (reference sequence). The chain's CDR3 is CASRNQGAANEKLFF. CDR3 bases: TGTGCCAGCAGGAATCAGGGGGCGGCAAATGAAAAACTGTTTTTT. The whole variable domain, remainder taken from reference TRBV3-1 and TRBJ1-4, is DTAVSQTPKYLVTQMGNDKSIKCEQNLGHDTMYWYKQDSKKFLKIMFSYNNKELIINETVPNRFSPKSPDKAHLNLHINSLELGDSAVYFCASRNQGAANEKLFFGSGTQLSVL.

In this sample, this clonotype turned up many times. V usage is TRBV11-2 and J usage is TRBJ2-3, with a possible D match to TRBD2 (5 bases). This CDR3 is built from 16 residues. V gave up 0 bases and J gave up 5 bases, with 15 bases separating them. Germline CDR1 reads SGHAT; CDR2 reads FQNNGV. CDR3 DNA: TGTGCCAGCAGCTTAGAATTGGCGGTCGGGATAGATACGCAGTATTTT. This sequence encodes CASSLELAVGIDTQYF.

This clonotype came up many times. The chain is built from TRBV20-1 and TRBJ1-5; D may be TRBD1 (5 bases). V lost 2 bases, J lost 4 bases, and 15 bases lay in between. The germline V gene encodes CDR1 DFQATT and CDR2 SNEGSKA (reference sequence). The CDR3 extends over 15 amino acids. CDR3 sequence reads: CSARTIGTANQPQHF. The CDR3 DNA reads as TGCAGTGCTAGAACCATTGGGACGGCTAATCAGCCCCAGCATTTT.